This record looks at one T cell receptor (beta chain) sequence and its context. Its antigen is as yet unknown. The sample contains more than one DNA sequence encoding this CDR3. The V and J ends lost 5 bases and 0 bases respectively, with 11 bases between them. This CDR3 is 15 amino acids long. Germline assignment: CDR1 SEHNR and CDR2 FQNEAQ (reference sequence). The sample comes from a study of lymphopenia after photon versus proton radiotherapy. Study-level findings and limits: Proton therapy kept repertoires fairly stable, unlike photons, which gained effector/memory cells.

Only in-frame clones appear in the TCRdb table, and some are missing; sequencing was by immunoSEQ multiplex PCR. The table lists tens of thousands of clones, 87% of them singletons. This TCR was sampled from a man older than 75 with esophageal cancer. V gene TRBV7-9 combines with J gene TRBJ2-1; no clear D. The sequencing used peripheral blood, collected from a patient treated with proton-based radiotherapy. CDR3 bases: TGTGCCAGCAGCCCCGGACGCAGCTCCTACAATGAGCAGTTCTTC. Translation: CASSPGRSSYNEQFF. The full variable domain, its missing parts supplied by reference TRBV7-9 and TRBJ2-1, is DTGVSQNPRHKITKRGQNVTFRCDPISEHNRLYWYRQTLGQGPEFLTYFQNEAQLEKSRLLSDRFSAERPKGSFSTLEIQRTEQGDSAMYLCASSPGRSSYNEQFFGPGTRLTVL.